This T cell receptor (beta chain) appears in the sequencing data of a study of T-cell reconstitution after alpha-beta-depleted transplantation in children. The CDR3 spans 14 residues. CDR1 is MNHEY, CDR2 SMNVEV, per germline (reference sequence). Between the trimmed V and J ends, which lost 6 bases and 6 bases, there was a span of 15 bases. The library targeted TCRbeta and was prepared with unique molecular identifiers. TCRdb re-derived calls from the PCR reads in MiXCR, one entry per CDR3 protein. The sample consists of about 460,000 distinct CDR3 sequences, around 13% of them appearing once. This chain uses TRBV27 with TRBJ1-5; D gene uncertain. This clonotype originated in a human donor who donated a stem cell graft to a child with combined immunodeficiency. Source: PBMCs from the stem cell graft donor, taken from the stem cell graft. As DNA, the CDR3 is TGTGCCAGCAGCTTGGGAGGACCTTTTCAGCCCCAGCATTTT. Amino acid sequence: CASSLGGPFQPQHF.